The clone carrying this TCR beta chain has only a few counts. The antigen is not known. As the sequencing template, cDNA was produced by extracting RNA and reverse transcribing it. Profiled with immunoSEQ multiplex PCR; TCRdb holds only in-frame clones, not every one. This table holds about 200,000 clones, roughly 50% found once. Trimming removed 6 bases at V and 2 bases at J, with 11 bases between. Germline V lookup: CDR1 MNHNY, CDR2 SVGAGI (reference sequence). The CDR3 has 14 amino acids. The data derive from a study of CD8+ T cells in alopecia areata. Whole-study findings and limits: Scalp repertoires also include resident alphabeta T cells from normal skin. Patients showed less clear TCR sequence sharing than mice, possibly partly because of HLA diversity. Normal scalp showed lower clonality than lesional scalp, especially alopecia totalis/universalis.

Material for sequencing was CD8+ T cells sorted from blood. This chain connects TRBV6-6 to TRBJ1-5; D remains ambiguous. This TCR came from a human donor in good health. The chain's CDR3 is CASRTQEGNQPQHF. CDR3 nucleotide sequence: TGTGCCAGCAGAACCCAAGAAGGCAATCAGCCCCAGCATTTT.